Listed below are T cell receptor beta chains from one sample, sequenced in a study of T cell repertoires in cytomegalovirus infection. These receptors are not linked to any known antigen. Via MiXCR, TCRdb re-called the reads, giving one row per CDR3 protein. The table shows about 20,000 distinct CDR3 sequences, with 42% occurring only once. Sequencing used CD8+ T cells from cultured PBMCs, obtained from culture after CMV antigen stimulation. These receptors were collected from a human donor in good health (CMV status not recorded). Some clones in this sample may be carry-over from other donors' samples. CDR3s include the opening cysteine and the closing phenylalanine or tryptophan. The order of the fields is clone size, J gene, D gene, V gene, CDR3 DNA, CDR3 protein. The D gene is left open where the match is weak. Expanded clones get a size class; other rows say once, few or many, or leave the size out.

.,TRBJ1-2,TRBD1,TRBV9,TGTGCCAGCAGCGTACTGACAGGGCGTGGCTACACCTTC,CASSVLTGRGYTF
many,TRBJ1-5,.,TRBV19,TGTGCCAGTAGTATTCCCGGGGCCGGGATTCAGCCCCAGCATTTT,CASSIPGAGIQPQHF
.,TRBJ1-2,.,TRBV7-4,TGTGCCAGCAGCTTAGGGGTAATGAATGGCTACACCTTC,CASSLGVMNGYTF
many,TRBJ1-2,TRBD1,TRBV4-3,TGCGCCAGCAGCCAAAGACGGGACAGTGTCAACTTCTATGGCTACACCTTC,CASSQRRDSVNFYGYTF
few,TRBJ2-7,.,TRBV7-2,TGTGCCAGCAGCCCCCACGGCTACGAGCAGTACTTC,CASSPHGYEQYF
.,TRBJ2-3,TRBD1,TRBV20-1,TGCAGTGCTAGAGTGAGGACAGGGGGCCTTAGGACAGATACGCAGTATTTT,CSARVRTGGLRTDTQYF
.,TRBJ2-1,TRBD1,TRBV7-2,TGTGCCAGCAGCACTACCGGGACAGGGGTGGTCAATGAGCAGTTCTTC,CASSTTGTGVVNEQFF
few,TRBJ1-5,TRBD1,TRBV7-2,TGTGCCAGCAGCGGACAGGGCCTCAATCAGCCCCAGCATTTT,CASSGQGLNQPQHF
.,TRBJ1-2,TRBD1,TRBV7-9,TGTGCCAGCAGCGACTGGGACAGGGGGACGAAAGGCTACACCTTC,CASSDWDRGTKGYTF
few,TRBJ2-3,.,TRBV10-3,TGTGCCATCAGAGGTGGGGCTGGCACAGATACGCAGTATTTT,CAIRGGAGTDTQYF
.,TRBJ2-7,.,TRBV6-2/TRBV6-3,TGTGCCCTACAGGGAGACTACGAGCAGTACTTC,CALQGDYEQYF
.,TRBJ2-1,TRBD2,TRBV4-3,TGCGCCAGCAGCCAGACACTAGCGGGGGGTTCTGGGGATGAGCAGTTCTTC,CASSQTLAGGSGDEQFF
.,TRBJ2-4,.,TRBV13,TGTGCCAGCAGCCAAGTACACTCGGGACCGGCCGCCAAAAACATTCAGTACTTC,CASSQVHSGPAAKNIQYF
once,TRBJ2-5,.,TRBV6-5,TGTGCCAGCAGTCGGGGCCTCAAAGAGACCCAGTACTTC,CASSRGLKETQYF
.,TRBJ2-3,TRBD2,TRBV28,TGTGCCAGCAGTTTATTCACGACTAGCGGGAACGAAGCAGATACGCAGTATTTT,CASSLFTTSGNEADTQYF
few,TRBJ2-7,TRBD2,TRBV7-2,TGTGCCAGCAGCACCAATGGTCTAGCGGGGGGATCCTACGAGCAGTACTTC,CASSTNGLAGGSYEQYF
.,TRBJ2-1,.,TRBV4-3,TGCGCCAGCAGCCTAACGAGGGGACTTAACAATGAGCAGTTCTTC,CASSLTRGLNNEQFF
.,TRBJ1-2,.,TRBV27,TGTGCCAGCAGTGGGAATTGGGCCACTAACTATGGCTACACCTTC,CASSGNWATNYGYTF
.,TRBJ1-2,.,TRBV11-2,TGTGCCAGCAGAACGACCGACTTCTATGGCTACACCTTC,CASRTTDFYGYTF
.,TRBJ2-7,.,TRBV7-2,TGTGCCAGCACCCCCCAGCAGGCGTGGAGCTCCTACGAGCAGTACTTC,CASTPQQAWSSYEQYF
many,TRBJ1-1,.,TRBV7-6,TGTGCCAGCAGCCCGATCACGAACTCTGAAGCTTTCTTT,CASSPITNSEAFF
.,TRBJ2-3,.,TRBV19,TGTGCCAGTAGCCGGGACGCCTCAGATACGCAGTATTTT,CASSRDASDTQYF
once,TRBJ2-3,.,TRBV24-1,TGTGCCACCAGTGATGATTTGGGCACAGATACGCAGTATTTT,CATSDDLGTDTQYF
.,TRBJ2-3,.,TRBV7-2,TGTGCCAGCAGCTTAAAGGTGCTCCGGGAAGGGGGGACAGATACGCAGTATTTT,CASSLKVLREGGTDTQYF
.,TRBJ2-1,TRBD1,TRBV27,TGTGCCAGCAGTTTATCTTCCGGGGCAGGGGGCCGTGAGCAGTTCTTC,CASSLSSGAGGREQFF
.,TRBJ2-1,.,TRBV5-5,TGTGCCAGCAGCTTGGGGAGAGGAGAGATCAATGAGCAGTTCTTC,CASSLGRGEINEQFF
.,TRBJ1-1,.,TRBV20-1,TGCAGTGCTAGAAAGGGTATGAACACTGAAGCTTTCTTT,CSARKGMNTEAFF
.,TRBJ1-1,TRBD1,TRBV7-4,TGTGCCAGCAGCGCAATAGGGGGCGGAACTGAAGCTTTCTTT,CASSAIGGGTEAFF
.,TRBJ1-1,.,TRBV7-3,TGTGCCAGCAGCTCGGACCTCGGTACTGAAGCTTTCTTT,CASSSDLGTEAFF
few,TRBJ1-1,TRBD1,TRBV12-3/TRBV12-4,TGTGCCAGCAGTCCCCGGGGGACAGTCACTGAAGCTTTCTTT,CASSPRGTVTEAFF
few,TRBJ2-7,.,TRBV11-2,TGTGCCAGCAGCCTTCAAACGGGTTACGAGCAGTACTTC,CASSLQTGYEQYF